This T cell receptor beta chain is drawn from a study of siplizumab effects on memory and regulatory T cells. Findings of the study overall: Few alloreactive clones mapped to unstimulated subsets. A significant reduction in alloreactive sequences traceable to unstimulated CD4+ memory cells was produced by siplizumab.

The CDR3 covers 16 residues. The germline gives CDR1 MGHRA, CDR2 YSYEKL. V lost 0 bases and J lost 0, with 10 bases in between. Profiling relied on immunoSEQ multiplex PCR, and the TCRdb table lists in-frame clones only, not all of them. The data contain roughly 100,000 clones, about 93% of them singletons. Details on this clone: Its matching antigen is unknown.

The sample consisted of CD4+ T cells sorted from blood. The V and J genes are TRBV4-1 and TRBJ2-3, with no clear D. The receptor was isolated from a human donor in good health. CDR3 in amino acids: CASSQDRASSTDTQYF. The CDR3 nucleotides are TGCGCCAGCAGCCAAGATCGAGCATCAAGCACAGATACGCAGTATTTT.